This T cell receptor beta chain was profiled in a study of response to subunit inactivated influenza vaccine. Germline CDR1 SNHLY, CDR2 FYNNEI. The J segment lost 5 bases and the V segment lost 6 bases, leaving 8 bases of the junction unmatched. The CDR3 runs to 14 residues. Study-wide results and limits: Only a handful of new T cells, the authors suggested, are recruited with each seasonal influenza vaccination.

A few counts support this clonotype. What it recognizes is unknown. MiXCR was run by TCRdb on the RT-PCR reads, yielding one entry per CDR3 protein. The data show hundreds of thousands of distinct CDR3 sequences, about 7.6% seen once. The sequencing here drew on PBMCs from blood, taken less than 25 months after vaccination. This receptor was obtained from a man between 50 and 70 years old who received an inactivated influenza vaccine. The rearrangement joins TRBV2 to TRBJ1-1, with TRBD1 identical over 8 bases. In nucleotides, the CDR3 is TGTGCCAGCAGCCCAAAACAGGGGGGAACTGAAGCTTTCTTT. Amino acids: CASSPKQGGTEAFF. Combining the CDR3 with reference TRBV2 and TRBJ1-1 gives the whole variable domain EPEVTQTPSHQVTQMGQEVILRCVPISNHLYFYWYRQILGQKVEFLVSFYNNEISEKSEIFDDQFSVERPDGSNFTLKIRSTKLEDSAMYFCASSPKQGGTEAFFGQGTRLTVV.